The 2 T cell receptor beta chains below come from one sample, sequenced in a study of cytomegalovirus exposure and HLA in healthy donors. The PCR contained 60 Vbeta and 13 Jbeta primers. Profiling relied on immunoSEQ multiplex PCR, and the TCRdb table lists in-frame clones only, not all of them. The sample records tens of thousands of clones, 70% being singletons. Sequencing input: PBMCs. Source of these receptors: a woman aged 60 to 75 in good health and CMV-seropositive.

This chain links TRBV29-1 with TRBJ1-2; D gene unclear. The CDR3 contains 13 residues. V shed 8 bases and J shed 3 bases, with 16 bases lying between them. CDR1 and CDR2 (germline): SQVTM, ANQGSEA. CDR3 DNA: TGCAGCATCCTGACCGGCGGATACTATGGCTACACCTTC. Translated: CSILTGGYYGYTF.

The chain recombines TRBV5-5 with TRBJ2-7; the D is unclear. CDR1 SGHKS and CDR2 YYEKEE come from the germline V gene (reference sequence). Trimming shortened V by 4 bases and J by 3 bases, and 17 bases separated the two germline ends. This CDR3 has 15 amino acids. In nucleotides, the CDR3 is TGTGCCAGCAGCGCCCACTCACAGCTTGACTACGAGCAGTACTTC. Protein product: CASSAHSQLDYEQYF.